The sequence of this TCR beta chain was determined in a study of regulatory T cells in long-lasting Graves disease. Study information: For a period under 3 months, newly diagnosed Graves' patients had taken antithyroid drugs. Study results and caveats: Small sample size may have lowered accuracy. Among samples with persistent disease, TRBV28, TRBJ1-2 and TRBJ2-5 were favored. Persistent cases of Graves' showed reduced TCR diversity relative to newly diagnosed patients.

The sample's time point: newly diagnosed GD, antithyroid drugs for less than 3 months. Isolated PBMC RNA provided the starting material for the TCR library. The germline V gene has CDR1 MNHEY and CDR2 SVGEGT. The CDR3 runs to 17 residues. Trimming took 0 bases from V and 5 from J, leaving 19 bases between them. As for this clonotype: Its specificity is not known.

Construction of the TCR beta libraries employed iRepertoire HTBI primers in conjunction with Arm-PCR of CDR3 regions. TCRdb recomputed calls from the multiplex PCR reads with MiXCR, one row per CDR3 protein. This sample has 440,000 or so distinct CDR3 sequences, with less than 20% found just once. These data were also reused for a study on T cells in Graves' hyperthyroidism and ophthalmopathy.

This receptor was identified in a woman in her 30s with Graves disease. This specimen was peripheral blood mononuclear cells (PBMCs), taken at new diagnosis, from a patient treated with antithyroid drugs. The chain is built from TRBV6-2 or TRBV6-3 and TRBJ2-5; perhaps D is TRBD1 or TRBD2 (5 bases each). CDR3 loop: CASSYSRISGDRETQYF. CDR3 DNA: TGTGCCAGCAGTTACTCGAGGATTAGTGGGGACCGGGAGACCCAGTACTTC.